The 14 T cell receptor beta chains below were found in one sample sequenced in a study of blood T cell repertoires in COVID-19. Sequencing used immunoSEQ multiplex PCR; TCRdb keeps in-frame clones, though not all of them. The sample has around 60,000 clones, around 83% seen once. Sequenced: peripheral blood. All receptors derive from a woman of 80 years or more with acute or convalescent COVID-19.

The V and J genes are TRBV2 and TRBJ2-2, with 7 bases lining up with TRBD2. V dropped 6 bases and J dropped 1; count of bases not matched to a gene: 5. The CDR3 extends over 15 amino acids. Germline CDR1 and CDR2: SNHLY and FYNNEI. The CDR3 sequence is CASSGAGRNTGELFF. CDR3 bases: TGTGCCAGCAGCGGAGCGGGACGGAACACCGGGGAGCTGTTTTTT.

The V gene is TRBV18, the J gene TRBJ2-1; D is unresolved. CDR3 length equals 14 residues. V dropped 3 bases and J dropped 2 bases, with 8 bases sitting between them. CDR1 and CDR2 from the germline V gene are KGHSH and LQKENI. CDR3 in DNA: TGTGCCAGCTCACCCCCAAGAGCCTACAATGAGCAGTTCTTC. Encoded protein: CASSPPRAYNEQFF.

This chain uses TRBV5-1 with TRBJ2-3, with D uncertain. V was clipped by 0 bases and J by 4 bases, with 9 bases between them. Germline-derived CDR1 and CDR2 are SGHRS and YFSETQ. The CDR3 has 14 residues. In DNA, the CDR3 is TGCGCCAGCAGCTTGGTTGCGTTGGCAGATACGCAGTATTTT. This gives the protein CASSLVALADTQYF.

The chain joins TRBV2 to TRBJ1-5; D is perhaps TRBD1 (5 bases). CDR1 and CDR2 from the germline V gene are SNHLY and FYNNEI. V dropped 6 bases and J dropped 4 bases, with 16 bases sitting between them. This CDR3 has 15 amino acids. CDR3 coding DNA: TGTGCCAGCAGGGGCCAGGGAATTGGGAATCAGCCCCAGCATTTT. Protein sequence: CASRGQGIGNQPQHF. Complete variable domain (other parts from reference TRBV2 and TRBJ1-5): EPEVTQTPSHQVTQMGQEVILRCVPISNHLYFYWYRQILGQKVEFLVSFYNNEISEKSEIFDDQFSVERPDGSNFTLKIRSTKLEDSAMYFCASRGQGIGNQPQHFGDGTRLSIL.

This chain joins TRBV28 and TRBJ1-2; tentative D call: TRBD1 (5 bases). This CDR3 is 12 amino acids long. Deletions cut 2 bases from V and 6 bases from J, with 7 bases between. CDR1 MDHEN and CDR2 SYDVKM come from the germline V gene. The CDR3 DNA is TGTGCCAGCAGTTTAGGGGCGCATGGCTACACCTTC. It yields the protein CASSLGAHGYTF.

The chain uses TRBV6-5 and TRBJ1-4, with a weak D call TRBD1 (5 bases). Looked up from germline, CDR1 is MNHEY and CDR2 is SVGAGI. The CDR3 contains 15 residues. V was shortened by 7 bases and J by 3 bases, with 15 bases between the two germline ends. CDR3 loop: CASMDTLTANEKLFF. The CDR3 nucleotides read TGTGCCAGCATGGACACCCTAACGGCTAATGAAAAACTGTTTTTT.

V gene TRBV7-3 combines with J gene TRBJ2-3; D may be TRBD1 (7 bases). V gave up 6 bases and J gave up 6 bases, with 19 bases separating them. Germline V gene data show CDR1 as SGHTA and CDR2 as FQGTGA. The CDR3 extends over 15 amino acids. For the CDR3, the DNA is TGTGCCAGCAGTTCAAGCGACAGGGCGGGGGATACGCAGTATTTT. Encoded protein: CASSSSDRAGDTQYF.

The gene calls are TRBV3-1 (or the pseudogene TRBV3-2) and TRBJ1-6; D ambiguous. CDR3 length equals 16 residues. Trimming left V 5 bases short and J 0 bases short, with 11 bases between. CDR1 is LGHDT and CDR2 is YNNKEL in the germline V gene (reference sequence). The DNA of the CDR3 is TGTGCCAGCAGCAACTATCTCCTCTCCTATAATTCACCCCTCCACTTT. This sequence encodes CASSNYLLSYNSPLHF.

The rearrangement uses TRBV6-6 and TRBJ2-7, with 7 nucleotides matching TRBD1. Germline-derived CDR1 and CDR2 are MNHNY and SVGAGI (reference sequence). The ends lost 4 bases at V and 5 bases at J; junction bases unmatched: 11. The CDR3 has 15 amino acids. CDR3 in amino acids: CASSSSSGGFDEQYF. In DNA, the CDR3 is TGTGCCAGCAGTTCGAGCTCAGGGGGTTTTGACGAGCAGTACTTC.

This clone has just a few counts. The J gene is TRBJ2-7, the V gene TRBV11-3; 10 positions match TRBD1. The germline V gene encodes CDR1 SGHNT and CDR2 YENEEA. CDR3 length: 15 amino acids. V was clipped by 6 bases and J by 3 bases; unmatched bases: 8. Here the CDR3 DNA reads TGTGCCAGCAGTCGACAGGGGGCTGGGATCTACGAGCAGTACTTC. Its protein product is CASSRQGAGIYEQYF.

CDR3 loop: CASSLGGDLTGELFF. DNA for the CDR3: TGTGCCAGCAGTTTGGGAGGGGACCTCACCGGGGAGCTGTTTTTT. This sequence joins TRBV28 and TRBJ2-2, with TRBD2 identical over 7 bases. V shed 3 bases and J 4 bases; nucleotides not matched to a gene: 5. From germline, CDR1 is MDHEN and CDR2 SYDVKM. There are 15 residues in the CDR3.

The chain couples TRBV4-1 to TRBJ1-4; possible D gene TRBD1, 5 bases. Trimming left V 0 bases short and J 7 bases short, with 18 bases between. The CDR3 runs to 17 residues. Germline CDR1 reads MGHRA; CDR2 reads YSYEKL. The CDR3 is CASSQDRGGGIGEKLFF. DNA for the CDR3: TGCGCCAGCAGCCAAGACCGTGGCGGGGGGATAGGTGAAAAACTGTTTTTT.

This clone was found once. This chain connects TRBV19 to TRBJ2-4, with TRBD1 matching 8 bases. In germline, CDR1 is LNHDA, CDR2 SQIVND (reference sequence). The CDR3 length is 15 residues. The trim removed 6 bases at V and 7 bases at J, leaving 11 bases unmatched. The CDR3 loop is CASRTTQGARNIQYF. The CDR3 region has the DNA TGTGCCAGTAGAACAACCCAGGGGGCACGGAACATTCAGTACTTC.

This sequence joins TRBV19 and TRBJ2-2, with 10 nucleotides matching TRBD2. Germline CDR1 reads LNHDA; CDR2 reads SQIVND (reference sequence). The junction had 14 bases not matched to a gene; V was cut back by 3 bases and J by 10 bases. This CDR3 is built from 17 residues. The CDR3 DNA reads TGTGCCAGTAGTATTTCCCTAGCGGGGGACGACAGGGCGGAGCTGTTTTTT. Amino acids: CASSISLAGDDRAELFF. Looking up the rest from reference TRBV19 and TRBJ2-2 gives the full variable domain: DGGITQSPKYLFRKEGQNVTLSCEQNLNHDAMYWYRQDPGQGLRLIYYSQIVNDFQKGDIAEGYSVSREKKESFPLTVTSAQKNPTAFYLCASSISLAGDDRAELFFGEGSRLTVL.